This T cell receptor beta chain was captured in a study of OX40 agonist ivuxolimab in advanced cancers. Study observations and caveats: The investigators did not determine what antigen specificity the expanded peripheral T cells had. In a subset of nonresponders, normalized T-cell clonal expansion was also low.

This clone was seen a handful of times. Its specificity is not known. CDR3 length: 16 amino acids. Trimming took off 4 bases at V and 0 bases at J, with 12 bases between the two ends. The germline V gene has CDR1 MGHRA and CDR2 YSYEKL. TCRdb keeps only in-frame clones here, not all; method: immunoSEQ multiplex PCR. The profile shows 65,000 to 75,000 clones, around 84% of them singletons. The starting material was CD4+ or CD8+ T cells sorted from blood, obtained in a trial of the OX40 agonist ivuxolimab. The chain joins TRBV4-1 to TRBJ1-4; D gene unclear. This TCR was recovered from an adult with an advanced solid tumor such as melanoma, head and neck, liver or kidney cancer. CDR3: CASSPGGSPTNEKLFF. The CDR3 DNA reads TGCGCCAGCAGCCCCGGCGGGAGCCCAACTAATGAAAAACTGTTTTTT.